The next 27 T cell receptor beta chains were all read from a single sample in a study of shared clonotypes between healthy human individuals. The repertoire was sequenced with immunoSEQ multiplex PCR; TCRdb's copy has only in-frame clones and lacks some. The data hold about 2.3 million clones, with roughly 92% observed a single time. Sequencing used naive CD4+ T cells from PBMCs. Subset of the sample: CD45RA+ positively selected. These receptors were collected from a man younger than 35 in good health. Some clones in this sample may be carry-over from other donors' samples.

The V call is TRBV7-8, the J call TRBJ2-5, with 9 bases that match TRBD1. Germline assignment: CDR1 SGHVS and CDR2 FQNEAQ. V lost 4 bases to trimming and J lost 5 bases; unmatched junction nucleotides: 8. This CDR3 has 15 amino acids. The CDR3 protein is CASSYRGHVQETQYF. The CDR3 nucleotides are TGTGCCAGCAGCTACAGGGGGCACGTGCAGGAGACCCAGTACTTC.

The genes are TRBV9 and TRBJ2-1; possibly TRBD2 for D (5 bases). The germline V gene has CDR1 SGDLS and CDR2 YYNGEE. The CDR3 sequence is 14 residues long. The V end lost 2 bases, the J end lost 2 bases, and 8 bases lay between the germline ends. CDR3: CASSVQAAYNEQFF. Here the CDR3 DNA reads TGTGCCAGCAGCGTTCAAGCGGCCTACAATGAGCAGTTCTTC.

This clone was seen a few times. The CDR3 DNA follows: TGTGCCAGCAGCGTAGGGGACAGGGACACCGGGGAGCTGTTTTTT. Protein: CASSVGDRDTGELFF. The V and J genes are TRBV9 and TRBJ2-2; TRBD1 aligns across 9 bases. V gave up 0 bases and J gave up 3 bases; unmatched junction bases: 0. The germline CDR1 and CDR2 sequences are SGDLS and YYNGEE. CDR3 size: 15 residues.

The chain is built from TRBV7-2 and TRBJ1-5, with no clear D. The CDR3 covers 12 residues. The germline V gene has CDR1 SGHTA and CDR2 FQGNSA. The V end lost 2 bases, the J end lost 4 bases, and 3 bases lay between the germline ends. CDR3 bases: TGTGCCAGCAGCTTATATAATCAGCCCCAGCATTTT. Encoded protein: CASSLYNQPQHF.

The chain has TRBV5-1 and TRBJ2-3; weak D call: TRBD2 (6 bases). The germline V gene has CDR1 SGHRS and CDR2 YFSETQ. This CDR3 is 17 amino acids long. Trimming removed 4 bases from V and 2 bases from J, with 20 bases in between. This chain's CDR3 is CASSGLKTGLPTDTQYF. The DNA of the CDR3 is TGCGCCAGCAGCGGGTTAAAGACGGGACTTCCCACAGATACGCAGTATTTT.

The V gene is TRBV7-2, the J gene TRBJ2-3; the D is unclear. The V gene's germline CDR1 is SGHTA and CDR2 FQGNSA. CDR3 length equals 15 residues. The V gene lost 1 base and the J gene lost 0 bases, with 8 bases spanning the gap. The CDR3 DNA is TGTGCCAGCAGCTTAGAGTCTATAAGCACAGATACGCAGTATTTT. Protein sequence: CASSLESISTDTQYF.

J is TRBJ1-1 and V is TRBV11-2, with D perhaps matching TRBD1 (6 bases). Germline lookup yields CDR1 SGHAT and CDR2 FQNNGV. V dropped 2 bases and J dropped 3 bases, with 13 bases sitting between them. CDR3 length: 15 residues. The chain's CDR3 is CASSLSPGEDTEAFF. The CDR3 bases are TGTGCCAGCAGCTTATCCCCAGGGGAAGACACTGAAGCTTTCTTT.

The chain combines TRBV30 with TRBJ1-6; D is unclear. Germline assignment: CDR1 GTSNPN and CDR2 SVGIG (reference sequence). The CDR3 has 14 residues. The ends were cut back, 2 bases at V and 0 bases at J, with 5 bases in the middle. CDR3 bases: TGTGCCTGGAGTAGGAGCTCCTATAATTCACCCCTCCACTTT. This codes for CAWSRSSYNSPLHF.

This clone was detected once. The same CDR3 is also encoded by other DNA sequences in this sample. The gene calls are TRBV5-1 and TRBJ1-4, with D unresolved. This CDR3 comprises 15 residues. The germline V gene has CDR1 SGHRS and CDR2 YFSETQ. Between the trimmed V and J ends, which lost 0 bases and 0 bases, there was a span of 6 bases. The CDR3: CASSLAPATNEKLFF. DNA of the CDR3: TGCGCCAGCAGCTTGGCCCCCGCAACTAATGAAAAACTGTTTTTT.

CDR3 sequence: CASSLATSHRTDTQYF. The CDR3, as DNA: TGTGCCAGCAGCTTGGCCACCTCACACCGCACAGATACGCAGTATTTT. This chain uses TRBV5-8 with TRBJ2-3, with unresolved D. Germline lookup yields CDR1 SGHTS and CDR2 YDEGEE. V lost 0 bases and J lost 1, with 12 bases in between. CDR3 size: 16 residues.

The chain combines TRBV9 with TRBJ1-5; D remains ambiguous. V lost 0 bases to trimming and J lost 1 base, with 8 bases between them. The CDR3 spans 15 residues. Germline-derived CDR1 and CDR2 are SGDLS and YYNGEE. CDR3 amino acids: CASSVGKGSNQPQHF. The CDR3 bases are TGTGCCAGCAGCGTAGGGAAAGGGAGCAATCAGCCCCAGCATTTT.

V usage is TRBV9 and J usage is TRBJ2-1; either TRBD1 or TRBD2 may supply D (6 bases each). In germline, CDR1 is SGDLS, CDR2 YYNGEE. The CDR3 spans 17 residues. V lost 6 bases to trimming and J lost 0 bases, with 19 bases between them. CDR3 coding DNA: TGTGCCAGCACTCAGGGGTCCGGGAGACTCTCCTACAATGAGCAGTTCTTC. As protein: CASTQGSGRLSYNEQFF.

The rearrangement links TRBV5-1 to TRBJ2-7, with D possibly TRBD2 on 6 matching bases. V was clipped by 3 bases and J by 0 bases, with 19 bases between them. CDR1 is SGHRS, CDR2 YFSETQ, per germline. This CDR3 has 17 amino acids. The CDR3 nucleotides are TGCGCCAGCAGCTCCTACGGTCGTTCCGGGGGCTCCTACGAGCAGTACTTC. The encoded protein is CASSSYGRSGGSYEQYF.

V and J are TRBV2 and TRBJ1-3, with D possibly TRBD1 on 5 matching bases. Trimming pared 6 bases from V and 0 bases from J, leaving 12 bases between. The CDR3 has 15 residues. Germline lookup yields CDR1 SNHLY and CDR2 FYNNEI. CDR3 loop: CASRTGTDSGNTIYF. The DNA for the CDR3 is TGTGCCAGCAGAACCGGGACGGACTCTGGAAACACCATATATTTT. Looking up the rest from reference TRBV2 and TRBJ1-3 gives the full variable domain: EPEVTQTPSHQVTQMGQEVILRCVPISNHLYFYWYRQILGQKVEFLVSFYNNEISEKSEIFDDQFSVERPDGSNFTLKIRSTKLEDSAMYFCASRTGTDSGNTIYFGEGSWLTVV.

The chain links TRBV5-1 to TRBJ1-1; weak D call: TRBD1 (5 bases). V was clipped by 4 bases and J by 6 bases, with 16 bases between them. The CDR3 has 14 amino acids. The germline CDR1 and CDR2 sequences are SGHRS and YFSETQ. The CDR3 reads CASSQGPEGAEAFF. The CDR3 DNA follows: TGCGCCAGCAGCCAAGGACCGGAAGGGGCTGAAGCTTTCTTT.

V usage is TRBV6-4 and J usage is TRBJ2-3, with 13 bases aligning to TRBD2. Germline-derived CDR1 and CDR2 are MRHNA and SNTAGT. This CDR3 is 17 amino acids long. J lost 4 bases, V lost 0 bases, and 4 bases had no gene match. CDR3 nucleotides: TGTGCCAGCAGTGACTCTTGGACTAGCGGGGGTGCAGATACGCAGTATTTT. Its translation: CASSDSWTSGGADTQYF.

The rearrangement uses TRBV12-5 and TRBJ1-1; TRBD1 is a possible D gene (5 bases). The CDR3 has 14 amino acids. Germline values: CDR1 LGHNT, CDR2 FRNRAP. Deletions cut 3 bases from V and 7 bases from J, with 15 bases between. In nucleotides, the CDR3 is TGTGCTAGTGGTTTATCCGGGACGGGGAATGAAGCTTTCTTT. This translates into CASGLSGTGNEAFF.

As concerns this clone: Other DNA sequences in this sample translate to the same CDR3. V and J are TRBV6-1 and TRBJ1-3; D remains ambiguous. This CDR3 is built from 14 residues. Trimming cost V 1 base and J 0 bases, with 4 bases left between them. Germline lookup yields CDR1 MNHNS and CDR2 SASEGT. In DNA form, the CDR3 reads TGTGCCAGCAGTGAAGTTTACTCTGGAAACACCATATATTTT. Its translation is CASSEVYSGNTIYF.

On this clone itself: This CDR3 is also generated by other DNA sequences in the sample. V gene TRBV20-1 combines with J gene TRBJ2-7; no reliable D call. The CDR3 runs 11 residues. V lost 3 bases, J lost 5 bases, and 8 bases lay in between. Germline V lookup: CDR1 DFQATT, CDR2 SNEGSKA (reference sequence). CDR3 coding DNA: TGCAGTGCTAGGGGGAAGAACGAGCAGTACTTC. The encoded protein is CSARGKNEQYF.

The V gene is TRBV15, the J gene TRBJ2-1; unclear D gene. V lost 8 bases and J 4 bases, leaving 18 bases between the germline ends. In germline, CDR1 is LNHNV, CDR2 YYDKDF (reference sequence). The length of the CDR3 is 15 residues. The CDR3 reads CATRTKGPQYNEQFF. For the CDR3, the DNA is TGTGCCACCCGGACGAAGGGTCCCCAGTACAATGAGCAGTTCTTC.

The chain links TRBV9 to TRBJ2-3, with D hard to call. Germline lookup yields CDR1 SGDLS and CDR2 YYNGEE. The CDR3 covers 19 residues. Trimming left V 3 bases short and J 0 bases short, with 23 bases between. The DNA for the CDR3 is TGTGCCAGCAGCGGACCTAGAGCCTCAGCTGTGGATAGCACAGATACGCAGTATTTT. It yields the protein CASSGPRASAVDSTDTQYF. Full variable domain (remainder filled in from reference TRBV9 and TRBJ2-3): DSGVTQTPKHLITATGQRVTLRCSPRSGDLSVYWYQQSLDQGLQFLIQYYNGEERAKGNILERFSAQQFPDLHSELNLSSLELGDSALYFCASSGPRASAVDSTDTQYFGPGTRLTVL.

The V and J genes are TRBV14 and TRBJ1-1, with D possibly matching TRBD1 (5 bases). Germline V gene lookup returns CDR1 SGHDN and CDR2 FVKESK. The length of the CDR3 is 15 residues. V was clipped by 1 base and J by 1 base, with 10 bases between them. The CDR3 DNA reads as TGTGCCAGCAGCCAAGCGTGGGGCAGGAACACTGAAGCTTTCTTT. Amino acids: CASSQAWGRNTEAFF. Using reference TRBV14 and TRBJ1-1 for the parts outside the CDR3, the full variable domain is EAGVTQFPSHSVIEKGQTVTLRCDPISGHDNLYWYRRVMGKEIKFLLHFVKESKQDESGMPNNRFLAERTGGTYSTLKVQPAELEDSGVYFCASSQAWGRNTEAFFGQGTRLTVV.

This clone has only a few counts. This chain joins TRBV11-2 and TRBJ1-1; 9 nucleotides align to TRBD1. The CDR3 is made up of 15 amino acids. Unmatched junction bases numbered 7, after V lost 4 bases and J lost 4 bases. Germline values: CDR1 SGHAT, CDR2 FQNNGV. This CDR3 is CASSSDRGWSTEAFF. DNA of the CDR3: TGTGCCAGCAGCTCGGACAGGGGATGGAGCACTGAAGCTTTCTTT.

The count of this clone is one. The same CDR3 arises from other DNA sequences in this sample as well. The rearrangement uses TRBV28 and TRBJ2-2, with TRBD2 matching over 12 bases. CDR1 and CDR2 from the germline V gene are MDHEN and SYDVKM. Trimming removed 3 bases from V and 6 bases from J; junction bases left unmatched: 2. The CDR3 contains 15 residues. Written as DNA, the CDR3 is TGTGCCAGCAGTTTGCTAGCGGGAGGGGCCGGGGAGCTGTTTTTT. The encoded protein is CASSLLAGGAGELFF.

This chain uses TRBV9 with TRBJ1-2, with TRBD1 matching over 8 bases. The CDR3 spans 14 residues. Germline V gene sequence: CDR1 SGDLS, CDR2 YYNGEE. Unmatched junction bases numbered 6, after V lost 4 bases and J lost 4 bases. CDR3 in amino acids: CASSPQGALYGYTF. CDR3 DNA: TGTGCCAGCAGCCCCCAGGGGGCCCTCTATGGCTACACCTTC.

This chain connects TRBV18 to TRBJ1-4; D is uncertain. In germline, CDR1 is KGHSH, CDR2 LQKENI. This CDR3 is 16 amino acids long. With 2 bases removed from V and 5 bases from J, the gap between germline ends came to 15 bases. The CDR3 sequence is CASSPSSRQTNEKLFF. In DNA, the CDR3 is TGTGCCAGCTCACCAAGTTCTAGGCAGACAAATGAAAAACTGTTTTTT.

In nucleotides, the CDR3 is TGTGCCAGCTCCAATTACTTCTACGAGCAGTACTTC. Residues: CASSNYFYEQYF. The rearrangement joins TRBV27 to TRBJ2-7; D not resolved. CDR3 length: 12 residues. The germline gives CDR1 MNHEY, CDR2 SMNVEV (reference sequence). Trimming shortened V by 8 bases and J by 3 bases, and 11 bases separated the two germline ends.